This T cell receptor (beta chain) was found in a study of tumor-infiltrating lymphocytes in primary liver carcinoma. DNA and RNA were both co-extracted from approximately 20-30 mg of bulk tissue that had not been sorted. With a constant-region primer, TCR beta cDNA was made from 400 to 550 ng of total RNA. ARM-PCR, slightly modified, supplied the TCR beta libraries through three nested multiplex PCR rounds. TRBV1-TRBV30 forward primers and a C-beta reverse primer were used in the first two PCR rounds, which each ran for about 11 cycles. TCRdb analysed the multiplex PCR reads with MiXCR anew, one entry per CDR3 protein. The profile covers approximately 73,000 distinct CDR3 sequences, with 60% to 75% appearing a single time and roughly 26% taken by the ten largest. Of note for this clonotype: At one end, the junction sequence differs from germline, possibly due to a read error.

There are 16 residues in the CDR3. The germline CDR1 and CDR2 sequences are GTSNPN and SVGIG (reference sequence). What was sequenced was liver tumor tissue from sampling region 4. The sample's subset: tumor region T4, right-lateral pole. The receptor was derived from a man in his forties with primary liver carcinoma and hepatitis B virus infection. The chain carries TRBV30 and TRBJ2-5, with D unclear. The CDR3 DNA sequence: TGTGCCTGGAGTGGTCCCCCCCTGCCAGACCAAGAGACCCATTACTTC. It yields the protein CAWSGPPLPDQETHYF.